The clone carrying this T cell receptor beta chain was seen ten or more times. Its antigen remains unknown. These data belong to a study of T-cell reconstitution after alpha-beta-depleted transplantation in children. Study-wide points: Reported findings indicate that, about two months after transplant, alpha-beta T cells came from several hundred expanded clones, which were derived from non-depleted graft cells. There were some patients whose high TCRbeta diversity at day 60 came from surviving recipient T cells and thymic progenitors. Among T cells one year after transplant, newly produced cells accounted for most counts and diversity.

The V gene lost 4 bases and the J gene lost 2 bases, with 12 bases spanning the gap. The CDR3 runs to 14 residues. CDR1 and CDR2 from the germline V gene are GTSNPN and SVGIG (reference sequence). This sample's TCRbeta library carried unique molecular identifier barcodes. TCRdb analysed the PCR reads with MiXCR anew, one entry per CDR3 protein. The table lists approximately 30,000 distinct CDR3 sequences, 6.3% of them singletons. This receptor was obtained from a male patient between 5 and 17 years old who had a stem cell transplant for acute myeloid leukemia, so the T cells may come from the graft donor. The input for sequencing was PBMCs, mostly from graft donor cells, taken 180 days after TCRalphabeta/CD19-depleted stem cell transplant. The chain has TRBV30 and TRBJ2-1, with a tentative D call TRBD2 (7 bases). CDR3 protein: CAWKREGAYNEQFF. The CDR3 bases are TGTGCCTGGAAAAGGGAGGGGGCCTACAATGAGCAGTTCTTC.